The 25 T cell receptor beta chains below were found in one sample sequenced in a study of T cells in localized non-small cell lung cancer. The repertoire was sequenced with immunoSEQ multiplex PCR; TCRdb's copy has only in-frame clones and lacks some. This table has approximately 72,000 clones, roughly 86% appearing once. The specimen was peripheral blood, collected before any cancer treatment. All receptors derive from a female donor aged 60 or older with stage I lung adenocarcinoma.

V is TRBV4-2 and J is TRBJ2-7; TRBD2 aligns across 9 bases. Germline assignment: CDR1 LGHNA and CDR2 YNFKEQ. The CDR3 sequence is 17 residues long. Trimming at V came to 2 bases and at J to 2 bases, leaving 10 bases not matched to a gene. The CDR3 is CASSQPQRLAVAYEQYF. The DNA of the CDR3 is TGTGCCAGCAGCCAACCTCAGAGACTAGCGGTAGCCTACGAGCAGTACTTC.

The chain uses TRBV6-6 and TRBJ2-3, with TRBD1 as a possible D gene (6 bases). Trimming pared 5 bases from V and 4 bases from J, leaving 19 bases between. The V gene's germline CDR1 is MNHNY and CDR2 SVGAGI (reference sequence). This CDR3 contains 16 residues. The CDR3 DNA follows: TGTGCCAGCAGTCACACAGGGAGAGGGGATGCAGATACGCAGTATTTT. Amino acid sequence: CASSHTGRGDADTQYF.

V and J are TRBV9 and TRBJ1-2; tentative D call: TRBD1 (6 bases). The germline gives CDR1 SGDLS, CDR2 YYNGEE. The germline V and J ends were trimmed by 4 bases and 8 bases, with 15 bases remaining between them. The CDR3 has 13 amino acids. CDR3 coding DNA: TGTGCCAGCAGCTCCCCTGGGGGCTTGGGCTACACCTTC. It encodes CASSSPGGLGYTF.

This chain connects TRBV11-3 to TRBJ2-5; 9 bases line up with TRBD2. Trimming removed 2 bases from V and 5 bases from J; junction bases left unmatched: 9. Germline CDR1 and CDR2: SGHNT and YENEEA. The CDR3 has 16 amino acids. In nucleotides, the CDR3 is TGTGCCAGCAGCTTATTATTTGCGGGAGGGGGGGAGACCCAGTACTTC. This codes for CASSLLFAGGGETQYF.

This chain links TRBV4-1 with TRBJ2-1; tentatively, D is TRBD2 (6 bases). The V and J ends lost 4 bases and 7 bases respectively, with 20 bases between them. Per germline, CDR1 MGHRA and CDR2 YSYEKL. The CDR3 loop spans 16 amino acids. Here the CDR3 DNA reads TGCGCCAGCAGCCGGGATGAGGGGCGCGGGGAAAATGAGCAGTTCTTC. As protein: CASSRDEGRGENEQFF.

This clone was found a few times. The CDR3 protein is CASSGRGDTQYF. CDR3 in DNA: TGTGCCAGCAGTGGCCGGGGAGATACGCAGTATTTT. This chain uses TRBV5-6 with TRBJ2-3; D is possibly TRBD2 (5 bases). The CDR3 has 12 amino acids. V was trimmed by 5 bases and J by 5 bases, leaving 9 bases between them. Germline V gives CDR1 SGHDT, CDR2 YYEEEE. Drawing the rest from reference TRBV5-6 and TRBJ2-3, the complete variable domain is DAGVTQSPTHLIKTRGQQVTLRCSPKSGHDTVSWYQQALGQGPQFIFQYYEEEERQRGNFPDRFSGHQFPNYSSELNVNALLLGDSALYLCASSGRGDTQYFGPGTRLTVL.

The chain recombines TRBV5-1 with TRBJ2-7; 8 bases match TRBD1. The germline CDR1 and CDR2 sequences are SGHRS and YFSETQ. The V gene end was trimmed by 4 bases and the J gene end by 3 bases; junction bases not matched to a gene: 9. The CDR3 length is 15 residues. The CDR3 coding sequence is TGCGCCAGCAGCCCAGTGTCCGGGACAGGCTACGAGCAGTACTTC. This codes for CASSPVSGTGYEQYF.

V and J are TRBV5-1 and TRBJ1-1, with D maybe TRBD1 (5 bases). The V end lost 2 bases, the J end lost 1 base, and 15 bases lay between the germline ends. Germline CDR1 reads SGHRS; CDR2 reads YFSETQ. This CDR3 is 16 amino acids long. This CDR3 reads CASSFGRTGRNTEAFF. In DNA form, the CDR3 reads TGCGCCAGCAGCTTTGGAAGAACAGGTCGGAACACTGAAGCTTTCTTT.

The chain links TRBV14 to TRBJ1-1; D perhaps matches TRBD1 (5 bases). This CDR3 is 13 amino acids long. Trimming pared 4 bases from V and 4 bases from J, leaving 10 bases between. Germline lookup yields CDR1 SGHDN and CDR2 FVKESK. CDR3 residues: CASSRLTATEAFF. CDR3 nucleotide sequence: TGTGCCAGCAGCCGATTGACAGCCACTGAAGCTTTCTTT.

CDR3 DNA sequence: TGTGCCAGCAGCCGCATACTAGCGGGAGGGAGCACAGATACGCAGTATTTT. The encoded protein is CASSRILAGGSTDTQYF. The genes are TRBV4-2 and TRBJ2-3; 13 nucleotides match TRBD2. V lost 4 bases to trimming and J lost 0 bases; unmatched junction nucleotides: 4. This CDR3 has 17 residues. The germline V gene encodes CDR1 LGHNA and CDR2 YNFKEQ.

This chain uses TRBV7-9 with TRBJ1-1; D call uncertain. This CDR3 comprises 12 residues. Deletions cut 6 bases from V and 0 bases from J, with 5 bases between. Germline CDR1 SEHNR, CDR2 FQNEAQ (reference sequence). CDR3 protein: CASSQLNTEAFF. CDR3 nucleotide sequence: TGTGCCAGCAGTCAGCTGAACACTGAAGCTTTCTTT.

In this sample, this clone turned up once. This chain links TRBV2 with TRBJ1-1; no definite D call. CDR3 length: 14 amino acids. V was pared by 4 bases and J by 0 bases, with 9 bases between. Germline V CDR1 and CDR2: SNHLY, FYNNEI. CDR3 in amino acids: CASSGPALNTEAFF. CDR3 in DNA: TGTGCCAGCAGTGGGCCAGCTTTGAACACTGAAGCTTTCTTT. Full variable domain (remainder filled in from reference TRBV2 and TRBJ1-1): EPEVTQTPSHQVTQMGQEVILRCVPISNHLYFYWYRQILGQKVEFLVSFYNNEISEKSEIFDDQFSVERPDGSNFTLKIRSTKLEDSAMYFCASSGPALNTEAFFGQGTRLTVV.

V is TRBV9 and J is TRBJ2-3; TRBD1 aligns across 10 bases. V gave up 6 bases and J gave up 6 bases; unmatched junction bases: 10. The germline CDR1 and CDR2 sequences are SGDLS and YYNGEE. CDR3 length: 15 amino acids. CDR3 sequence: CASKPGTGAGDTQYF. As DNA, the CDR3 is TGTGCCAGCAAACCAGGGACAGGGGCCGGGGATACGCAGTATTTT.

About this clone: A junction end diverges from the germline sequence, so it may reflect a read error. CDR3: CASSFGLSGVNEQFF. The DNA for the CDR3 is TGTGCTAGCAGCTTCGGACTTAGTGGGGTCAATGAGCAGTTCTTC. The genes are TRBV7-7 and TRBJ2-1, with D tentatively TRBD2 (5 bases). Germline assignment: CDR1 SSHAT and CDR2 FNYEAQ (reference sequence). The length of the CDR3 is 15 residues.

The CDR3 spells CASSAQRGGGDTQYF. CDR3 sequence (DNA): TGTGCCAGCAGCGCCCAGCGGGGGGGAGGAGATACGCAGTATTTT. The rearrangement uses TRBV9 and TRBJ2-3; 10 positions match TRBD2. This CDR3 is built from 15 residues. V lost 3 bases and J lost 5; bases outside the gene matches: 6. Germline V gives CDR1 SGDLS, CDR2 YYNGEE.

V usage is TRBV23-1 and J usage is TRBJ1-2; a possible D gene is TRBD1 (5 bases). TRBV23-1 is recorded as an ORF, its role being uncertain. The V and J ends lost 4 bases and 4 bases respectively, with 19 bases between them. There are 16 residues in the CDR3. The CDR3 sequence is CASSPRDRRRAYGYTF. As DNA, the CDR3 is TGCGCCAGCAGTCCAAGGGACCGTCGCCGCGCCTATGGCTACACCTTC.

This chain uses TRBV6-1 with TRBJ1-3; D remains ambiguous. In germline, CDR1 is MNHNS, CDR2 SASEGT. The ends were cut back, 6 bases at V and 0 bases at J, with 12 bases in the middle. The CDR3 is 15 residues long. Here the CDR3 DNA reads TGTGCCAGCAGCGAAAGGAGAAGCTCTGGAAACACCATATATTTT. Protein product: CASSERRSSGNTIYF.

J is TRBJ2-2 and V is TRBV5-1, with 7 positions matching TRBD1. With V trimmed by 4 bases and J by 6 bases, 6 bases remained unmatched. CDR1 is SGHRS, CDR2 YFSETQ, per germline. The CDR3 has 14 amino acids. Here the CDR3 DNA reads TGCGCCAGCAGCGGGGACAGTTCGGCCGGGGAGCTGTTTTTT. Its translation: CASSGDSSAGELFF.

This clone has only one observation. The CDR3 sequence is CASSGGDRGYGYTF. In nucleotides, the CDR3 is TGTGCCAGCAGCGGAGGGGACAGGGGCTATGGCTACACCTTC. The genes are TRBV7-6 and TRBJ1-2; 10 bases line up with TRBD1. CDR1 and CDR2 (germline): SGHVS, FNYEAQ. The CDR3 is made up of 14 amino acids. The V segment lost 5 bases and the J segment 4 bases; nucleotides outside the gene matches: 4.

Remarks on this clone: Other nucleotide sequences from this sample produce the same CDR3. The chain links TRBV11-3 to TRBJ2-3; D call uncertain. Trimming left V 2 bases short and J 0 bases short, with 6 bases between. This CDR3 contains 14 residues. The germline V gene has CDR1 SGHNT and CDR2 YENEEA. The CDR3: CASSLTSSTDTQYF. CDR3 coding DNA: TGTGCCAGCAGCTTAACATCTAGCACAGATACGCAGTATTTT. Full variable domain (outside the CDR3, taken from reference TRBV11-3 and TRBJ2-3): EAGVVQSPRYKIIEKKQPVAFWCNPISGHNTLYWYLQNLGQGPELLIRYENEEAVDDSQLPKDRFSAERLKGVDSTLKIQPAELGDSAVYLCASSLTSSTDTQYFGPGTRLTVL.

This chain connects TRBV19 to TRBJ2-6; 10 nucleotides align to TRBD1. CDR3 length: 18 residues. V shed 7 bases, J shed 1 base, and the junction held 10 bases outside the gene matches. Germline values: CDR1 LNHDA, CDR2 SQIVND (reference sequence). The CDR3 nucleotides are TGTGCCAGTAAAAGAGCCGGGACAGGGGAGTCTGGGGCCAACGTCCTGACTTTC. Its protein is CASKRAGTGESGANVLTF.

The chain couples TRBV18 to TRBJ1-5; D call uncertain. CDR1 is KGHSH and CDR2 is LQKENI in the germline V gene. Trimming stripped 3 bases from V and 8 bases from J, with 11 bases between. The CDR3 runs to 13 residues. The CDR3 spells CASSPSEGKPQHF. The CDR3 coding sequence is TGTGCCAGCTCACCCTCCGAAGGGAAGCCCCAGCATTTT.

The chain employs TRBV13 and TRBJ1-2; 12 bases map to TRBD1. Germline values: CDR1 PRHDT, CDR2 FYEKMQ (reference sequence). J was trimmed by 4 bases and V by 5 bases; bases with no gene match: 5. CDR3 length equals 15 residues. The CDR3 DNA reads TGTGCCAGCAGCGTCGGGACAGGGGGCTTCTATGGCTACACCTTC. Translated, it gives CASSVGTGGFYGYTF.

This clone was seen only once. The rearrangement links TRBV11-3 to TRBJ2-5, with 9 bases fitting TRBD2. The J segment lost 5 bases and the V segment lost 1 base, leaving 5 bases of the junction unmatched. The CDR3 totals 15 residues. Germline values: CDR1 SGHNT, CDR2 YENEEA. CDR3 region: CASSLGVAGVETQYF. CDR3 nucleotides: TGTGCCAGCAGCTTAGGGGTAGCGGGAGTGGAGACCCAGTACTTC. The full variable domain, its missing parts supplied by reference TRBV11-3 and TRBJ2-5, is EAGVVQSPRYKIIEKKQPVAFWCNPISGHNTLYWYLQNLGQGPELLIRYENEEAVDDSQLPKDRFSAERLKGVDSTLKIQPAELGDSAVYLCASSLGVAGVETQYFGPGTRLLVL.

The chain has TRBV7-6 and TRBJ1-5; possibly TRBD1 for D (6 bases). CDR1 is SGHVS and CDR2 is FNYEAQ in the germline V gene. V was cut by 6 bases and J by 1 base, with 13 bases left in between. This CDR3 has 15 amino acids. CDR3 loop: CASSLGGLSNQPQHF. The CDR3 bases are TGTGCCAGCAGTCTGGGGGGCCTAAGCAATCAGCCCCAGCATTTT.